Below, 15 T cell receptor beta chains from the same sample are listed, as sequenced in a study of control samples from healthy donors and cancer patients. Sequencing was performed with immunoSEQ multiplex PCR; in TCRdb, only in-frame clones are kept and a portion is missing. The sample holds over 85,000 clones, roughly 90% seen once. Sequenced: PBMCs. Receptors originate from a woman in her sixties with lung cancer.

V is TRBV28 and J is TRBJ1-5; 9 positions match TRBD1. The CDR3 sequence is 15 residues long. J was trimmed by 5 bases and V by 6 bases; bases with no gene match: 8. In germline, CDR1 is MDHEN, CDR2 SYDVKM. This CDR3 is CASRPGQGFDQPQHF. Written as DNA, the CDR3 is TGTGCCAGCAGACCGGGACAGGGTTTTGATCAGCCCCAGCATTTT.

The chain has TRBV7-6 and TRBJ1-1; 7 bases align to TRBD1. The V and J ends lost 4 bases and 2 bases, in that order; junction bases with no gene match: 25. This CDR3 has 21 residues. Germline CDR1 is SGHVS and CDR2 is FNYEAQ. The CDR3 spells CASSSKDPLAPRGQINTEAFF. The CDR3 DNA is TGTGCCAGCAGCTCCAAAGACCCCCTCGCCCCTAGGGGACAGATAAACACTGAAGCTTTCTTT. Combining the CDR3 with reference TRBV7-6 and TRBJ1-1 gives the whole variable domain GAGVSQSPRYKVTKRGQDVALRCDPISGHVSLYWYRQALGQGPEFLTYFNYEAQQDKSGLPNDRFSAERPEGSISTLTIQRTEQRDSAMYRCASSSKDPLAPRGQINTEAFFGQGTRLTVV.

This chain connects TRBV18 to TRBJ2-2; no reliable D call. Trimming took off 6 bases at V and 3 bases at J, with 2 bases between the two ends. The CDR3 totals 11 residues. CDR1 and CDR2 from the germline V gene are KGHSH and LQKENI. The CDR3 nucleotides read TGTGCCAGCTCCCACACCGGGGAGCTGTTTTTT. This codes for CASSHTGELFF.

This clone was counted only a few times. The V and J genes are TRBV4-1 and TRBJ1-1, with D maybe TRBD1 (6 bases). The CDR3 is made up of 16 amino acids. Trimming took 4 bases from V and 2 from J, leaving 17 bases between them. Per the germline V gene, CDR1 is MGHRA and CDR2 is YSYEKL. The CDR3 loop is CASSPGQFLSNTEAFF. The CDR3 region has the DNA TGCGCCAGCAGCCCGGGACAATTCTTGTCAAACACTGAAGCTTTCTTT.

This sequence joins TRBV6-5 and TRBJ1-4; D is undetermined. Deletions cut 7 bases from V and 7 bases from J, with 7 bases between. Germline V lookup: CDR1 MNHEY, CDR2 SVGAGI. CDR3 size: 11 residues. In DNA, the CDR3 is TGTGCCAGCATAGGGTCTGAAAAACTGTTTTTT. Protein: CASIGSEKLFF.

The CDR3, as DNA: TGTGCCAGCAGCTTGGGTGAGGGGCGCACAGATACGCAGTATTTT. Its protein product is CASSLGEGRTDTQYF. The chain combines TRBV5-4 with TRBJ2-3; either TRBD1 or TRBD2 may fit D (5 bases each). Trimming removed 0 bases at V and 1 base at J, with 9 bases between. In germline, CDR1 is SGHNT, CDR2 YYREEE (reference sequence). This CDR3 contains 15 residues.

CDR3 residues: CASSQDVGQSVGYTF. CDR3 DNA: TGTGCCAGCAGCCAAGATGTAGGTCAGTCGGTCGGCTACACCTTC. The chain has TRBV3-1 (or the pseudogene TRBV3-2) and TRBJ1-2, with unresolved D. This CDR3 has 15 residues. The germline V gene encodes CDR1 LGHDT and CDR2 YNNKEL (reference sequence). Deletions cut 0 bases from V and 8 bases from J, with 16 bases between.

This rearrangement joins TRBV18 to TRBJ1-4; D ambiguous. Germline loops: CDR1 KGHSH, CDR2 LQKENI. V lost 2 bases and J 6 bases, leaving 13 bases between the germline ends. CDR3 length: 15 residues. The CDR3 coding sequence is TGTGCCAGCTCACCAGTAAAGCCTCCCTATGAAAAACTGTTTTTT. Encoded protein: CASSPVKPPYEKLFF.

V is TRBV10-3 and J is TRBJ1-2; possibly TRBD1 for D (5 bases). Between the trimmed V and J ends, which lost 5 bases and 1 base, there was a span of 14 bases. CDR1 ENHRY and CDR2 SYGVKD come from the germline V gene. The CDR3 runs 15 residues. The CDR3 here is CAISRGGDSNYGYTF. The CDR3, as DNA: TGTGCCATCAGTAGGGGCGGAGACAGTAACTATGGCTACACCTTC.

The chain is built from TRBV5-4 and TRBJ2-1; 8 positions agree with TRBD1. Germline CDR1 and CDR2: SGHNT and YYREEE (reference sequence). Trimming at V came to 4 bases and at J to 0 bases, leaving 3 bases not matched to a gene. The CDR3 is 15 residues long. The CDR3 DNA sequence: TGTGCCAGCAGCCCCGGACAGGGCTCCTACAATGAGCAGTTCTTC. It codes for CASSPGQGSYNEQFF.

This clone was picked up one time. Here the CDR3 reads CSASPFRDTSYEQYF. The DNA for the CDR3 is TGCAGTGCTAGTCCCTTCCGGGACACCTCCTACGAGCAGTACTTC. The chain recombines TRBV20-1 with TRBJ2-7; a weak D match, TRBD1 (6 bases). CDR1 is DFQATT, CDR2 SNEGSKA, per germline (reference sequence). V lost 3 bases to trimming and J lost 0 bases, with 15 bases between them. This CDR3 spans 15 amino acids.

CDR3 amino acids: CASRNRLRGFNEQFF. The CDR3 nucleotides read TGCGCCAGCAGGAATCGACTAAGGGGGTTCAATGAGCAGTTCTTC. J is TRBJ2-1 and V is TRBV5-1, with D tentatively TRBD1 (6 bases). Germline V gene data show CDR1 as SGHRS and CDR2 as YFSETQ. This CDR3 is built from 15 residues. V lost 5 bases and J 6 bases, leaving 18 bases between the germline ends.

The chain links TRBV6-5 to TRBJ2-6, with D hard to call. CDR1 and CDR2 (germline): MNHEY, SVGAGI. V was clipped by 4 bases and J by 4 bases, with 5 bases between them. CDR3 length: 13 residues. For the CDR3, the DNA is TGTGCCAGCAGTTCGTTCGGGGCCAACGTCCTGACTTTC. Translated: CASSSFGANVLTF.

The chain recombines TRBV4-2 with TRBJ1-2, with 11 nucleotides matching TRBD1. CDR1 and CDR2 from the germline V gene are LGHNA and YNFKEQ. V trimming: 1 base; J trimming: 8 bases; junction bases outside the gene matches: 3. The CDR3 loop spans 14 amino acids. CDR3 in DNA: TGTGCCAGCAGCCAAGGGGGACAGGGGGACGGCTACACCTTC. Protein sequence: CASSQGGQGDGYTF.

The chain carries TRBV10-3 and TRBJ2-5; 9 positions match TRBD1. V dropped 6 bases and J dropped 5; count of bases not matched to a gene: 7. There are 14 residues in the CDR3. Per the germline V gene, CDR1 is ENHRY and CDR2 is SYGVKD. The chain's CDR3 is CAISRGQGRETQYF. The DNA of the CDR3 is TGTGCCATCAGCCGCGGACAGGGGAGGGAGACCCAGTACTTC.